This T cell receptor (beta chain) was sequenced during a study of cytomegalovirus exposure and HLA in healthy donors. As for the study in general: Clustering assigned about 79% of the approximately 430 genotyped donors to the Caucasian-associated ancestry cluster.

Worth noting for this clone: Its antigen remains unknown.

Researchers ran the PCR with 60 Vbeta and 13 Jbeta primers. TCRdb keeps only in-frame clones here, not all; method: immunoSEQ multiplex PCR. The top ten hold about 3% of the sample, which has 100,000 to 150,000 clones, around 69% seen once. Study-wide findings and caveats: For cytomegalovirus status, the classifier reportedly gave diagnoses with high specificity and sensitivity.

V lost 8 bases, J lost 4 bases, and 15 bases lay in between. The CDR3 is made up of 13 amino acids. Germline V gene sequence: CDR1 SNHLY, CDR2 FYNNEI. The sequenced sample was PBMCs. The sequence derives from a human donor in good health. The chain joins TRBV2 to TRBJ2-7; D may be TRBD2 (6 bases). DNA for the CDR3: TGTGCCAGCGGAGGGGTGTCTGGGTACGAGCAGTACTTC. Translating it yields CASGGVSGYEQYF.